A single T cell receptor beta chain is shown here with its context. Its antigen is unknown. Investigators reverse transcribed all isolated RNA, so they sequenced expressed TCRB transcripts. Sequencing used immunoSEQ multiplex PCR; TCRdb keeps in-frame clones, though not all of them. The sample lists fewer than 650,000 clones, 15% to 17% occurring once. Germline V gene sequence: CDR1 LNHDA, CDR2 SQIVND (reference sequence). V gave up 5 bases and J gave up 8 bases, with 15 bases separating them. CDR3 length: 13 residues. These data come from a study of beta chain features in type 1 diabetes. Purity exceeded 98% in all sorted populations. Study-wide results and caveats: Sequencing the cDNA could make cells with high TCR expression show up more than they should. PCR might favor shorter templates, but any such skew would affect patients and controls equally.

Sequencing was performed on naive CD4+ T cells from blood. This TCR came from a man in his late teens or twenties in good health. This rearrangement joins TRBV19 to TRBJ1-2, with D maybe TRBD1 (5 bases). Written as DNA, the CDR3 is TGTGCCAGTAGTTCCCAGTGGGGGATCGGCTACACCTTC. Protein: CASSSQWGIGYTF.